This T cell receptor (beta chain) was recovered during a study of blood T cell repertoires in COVID-19. Turning to the study itself: Both acute and convalescent COVID-19 samples were obtained from the United States, Italy and Spain. PBMCs, B-cell-depleted T cells, or T cells were the source of the cDNA or gDNA that made up the material.

The table came from immunoSEQ multiplex PCR; TCRdb's copy has only in-frame clones and leaves some out. The repertoire includes 50,000 or so clones, 90% of them detected once, and roughly 9.8% sits in the top ten. Germline V CDR1 and CDR2: SGHRS, YFSETQ. The CDR3 is 15 residues long. V was pared by 4 bases and J by 5 bases, with 10 bases of the junction left unmatched. The chain recombines TRBV5-1 with TRBJ1-1; TRBD1 agrees at 8 bases. The origin of this receptor is a woman of 80 years or more with acute or convalescent COVID-19. The sequencing input was peripheral blood. CDR3 nucleotide sequence: TGCGCCAGCAGCCCCATGAACAGGGGGAGGACTGAAGCTTTCTTT. Translating it yields CASSPMNRGRTEAFF.